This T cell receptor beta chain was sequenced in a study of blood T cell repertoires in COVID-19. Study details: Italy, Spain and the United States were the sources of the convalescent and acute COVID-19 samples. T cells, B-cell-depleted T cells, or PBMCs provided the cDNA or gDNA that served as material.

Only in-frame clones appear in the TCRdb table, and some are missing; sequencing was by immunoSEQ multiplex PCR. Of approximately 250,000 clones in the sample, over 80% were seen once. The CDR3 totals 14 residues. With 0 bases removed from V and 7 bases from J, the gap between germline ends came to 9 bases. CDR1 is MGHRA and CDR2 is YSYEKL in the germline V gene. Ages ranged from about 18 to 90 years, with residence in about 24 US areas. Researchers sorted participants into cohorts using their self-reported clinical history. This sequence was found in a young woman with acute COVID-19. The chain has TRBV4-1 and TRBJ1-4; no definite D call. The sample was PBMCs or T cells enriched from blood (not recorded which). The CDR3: CASSQDYDTEKLFF. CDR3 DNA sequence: TGCGCCAGCAGCCAAGACTACGACACTGAAAAACTGTTTTTT.